The clone carrying this T cell receptor beta chain appeared once. The protocol was immunoSEQ multiplex PCR, while the TCRdb copy is restricted to in-frame clones and leaves out a portion. The data show about 2 million clones, roughly 96% seen once. Trimming left V 5 bases short and J 7 bases short, with 21 bases between. The CDR3 covers 15 residues. Germline V gene lookup returns CDR1 MNHEY and CDR2 SMNVEV (reference sequence). This sample is part of a study of shared clonotypes between healthy human individuals. The source is a man younger than 35 in good health. Sequenced: naive CD4+ T cells sorted from blood. Subset reported: CD45RA+ positively selected. This chain joins TRBV27 and TRBJ2-7; no clear D gene. The DNA of the CDR3 is TGTGCCAGCAGTCCACTAAGGGCATTAGGTACAGAGCAGTACTTC. Amino acids: CASSPLRALGTEQYF.